This TCR beta chain was identified during a study of T cell responses to AZD1222 COVID-19 vaccine. V dropped 4 bases and J dropped 10 bases, with 15 bases sitting between them. CDR1 is SGDLS, CDR2 YYNGEE, per germline. This CDR3 region has 14 residues. Profiling relied on immunoSEQ multiplex PCR, and the TCRdb table lists in-frame clones only, not all of them. The sample shows 150,000 to 200,000 clones, roughly 92% of them seen only once. The sequence was collected from an adult in good health. The chain employs TRBV9 and TRBJ1-6; D gene ambiguous. Sample: peripheral blood, taken on day 0 of AZD1222 vaccination. CDR3 DNA: TGTGCCAGCAGCCCCCCAGCGGCGGGCTCACCCCTCCACTTT. Residues: CASSPPAAGSPLHF.